This section outlines one TCR beta chain sequence together with its context. The V gene's germline CDR1 is SQVTM and CDR2 ANQGSEA. The CDR3 is 11 residues long. The V and J ends lost 5 bases and 14 bases, in that order; junction bases with no gene match: 8. The data were produced by immunoSEQ multiplex PCR, yet TCRdb's version contains in-frame clones alone and is incomplete. The sample has around 38,000 clones; 95% are singletons. The source of the sample is a study of T cells in tuberculosis. Study-wide background: This South African cohort compared adolescents with or without latent tuberculosis against adults with active tuberculosis.

The chain carries TRBV29-1 and TRBJ2-3, with 9 positions matching TRBD2. This receptor was obtained from a donor aged 10-29 years with latent tuberculosis or without tuberculosis infection. Sequenced: PBMCs. CDR3: CSVMRGGNGYF. The CDR3 region has the DNA TGCAGCGTTATGCGGGGGGGCAACGGGTATTTT.